The present TCR beta chain was sequenced within a study of T cells in Graves' hyperthyroidism and ophthalmopathy. There are many counts of this clonotype. Antigen specificity is unknown. General observations from the study: Most thyroid clonotypes with frequency above 0.001 were detected in blood. Separating ophthalmopathy from stable hyperthyroidism was achieved by a 13 V-J model.

The investigators amplified TCR beta CDR3 regions from RNA transcripts. The primer set for the first-round RT-PCR of the TCR CDR3 was HTBI. TCRdb re-derived calls from the multiplex PCR reads in MiXCR, one entry per CDR3 protein. The sample yields 350,000 or so distinct CDR3 sequences, 15% to 20% seen once. The source of this sequence is a woman aged 40 to 50 with Graves' ophthalmopathy. Material for sequencing was blood.

CDR3 bases: TGTGCCAGCAGTTCCGGGACAGGGATAGACATTCAGTACTTC. Translated, it gives CASSSGTGIDIQYF. The chain uses TRBV6-5 and TRBJ2-4, with 9 bases identical to TRBD1. In germline, CDR1 is MNHEY, CDR2 SVGAGI. J gave up 8 bases and V 4 bases, and 6 bases lay outside the gene matches. This CDR3 is 14 amino acids long.